This TCR beta chain was sequenced in a study of T cell responses to AZD1222 COVID-19 vaccine. Study results and limitations: Seropositivity was recorded at baseline in only six AZD1222 recipients. Receipt of two AZD1222 doses was followed by a rise in Spike-specific TCR breadth and depth. Mostly white British, mostly female donors; authors suggested clonal diversity may be underestimated. Unmutated variant regions are reportedly targeted by nearly half of spike-specific TCRs.

Assay: immunoSEQ multiplex PCR; the TCRdb copy retains only in-frame clones and omits some. The repertoire holds 150,000 to 200,000 clones, with just over 90% as singletons. With V trimmed by 6 bases and J by 4 bases, 2 bases remained unmatched. Germline V gene data show CDR1 as LGHNA and CDR2 as YSLEER. The CDR3 runs to 13 residues. Concerning this clone: What it recognizes is unknown.

This sample comprised peripheral blood, obtained on day 0 of AZD1222 vaccination. This chain connects TRBV4-3 to TRBJ1-1, with TRBD1 matching 10 bases. The sequence was collected from an adult in good health. DNA for the CDR3: TGCGCCAGCAGTGGGACAGGGGCCACTGAAGCTTTCTTT. Translation gives CASSGTGATEAFF.